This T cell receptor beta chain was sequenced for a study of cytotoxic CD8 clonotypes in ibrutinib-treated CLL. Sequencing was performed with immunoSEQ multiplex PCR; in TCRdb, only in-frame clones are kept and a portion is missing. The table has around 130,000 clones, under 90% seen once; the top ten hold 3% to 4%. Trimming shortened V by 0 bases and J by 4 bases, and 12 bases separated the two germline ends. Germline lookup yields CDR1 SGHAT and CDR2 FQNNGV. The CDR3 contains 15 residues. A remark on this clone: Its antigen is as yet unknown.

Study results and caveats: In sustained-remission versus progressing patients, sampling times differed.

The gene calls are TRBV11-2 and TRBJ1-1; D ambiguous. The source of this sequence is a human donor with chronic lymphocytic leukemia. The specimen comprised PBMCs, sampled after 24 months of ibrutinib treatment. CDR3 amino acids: CASSLDPGWSTEAFF. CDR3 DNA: TGTGCCAGCAGCTTAGATCCGGGTTGGTCCACTGAAGCTTTCTTT.